This T cell receptor (beta chain) was recorded in a study of T cells in Graves' hyperthyroidism and ophthalmopathy. General study results and limits: Ophthalmopathy and stable hyperthyroidism were separated by a 13 V-J model. Clonotypes that were expanded in thyroid above 0.001 mostly appeared in blood too.

V gave up 6 bases and J gave up 4 bases, with 9 bases separating them. This CDR3 comprises 13 residues. Per germline, CDR1 SNHLY and CDR2 FYNNEI. Uncontrolled infection, other autoimmune disease, pregnancy and lactation each barred patients from inclusion. This clonotype was seen ten or more times. Its antigen is undetermined. Researchers amplified the TCR beta CDR3 regions from RNA transcripts. The HTBI set primed first-round TCR CDR3 RT-PCR. MiXCR was run by TCRdb on the multiplex PCR reads, yielding one entry per CDR3 protein. Here the sample spans 480,000 or so distinct CDR3 sequences, 46% being singletons.

The gene calls are TRBV2 and TRBJ2-2; D is ambiguous. The TCR originated in an adult woman with Graves' disease, either hyperthyroidism or ophthalmopathy (not recorded which). The sequencing sample was made of peripheral blood or thyroid tissue (not recorded which). The CDR3 region is CASRELGTGELFF. The CDR3, as DNA: TGTGCCAGCAGGGAATTGGGCACCGGGGAGCTGTTTTTT. The entire variable domain, with the rest obtained from reference TRBV2 and TRBJ2-2, is as follows: EPEVTQTPSHQVTQMGQEVILRCVPISNHLYFYWYRQILGQKVEFLVSFYNNEISEKSEIFDDQFSVERPDGSNFTLKIRSTKLEDSAMYFCASRELGTGELFFGEGSRLTVL.